This TCR beta chain is drawn from a study of radiotherapy plus CTLA-4 blockade in lung cancer. Study context: Patients showed objective responses in under 20% of cases, and disease control was achieved by about 30%.

With regard to this clone: Its antigen remains unidentified.

Each patient with chemo-refractory metastatic non-small-cell lung cancer was treated with focal radiation plus CTLA-4 blockade using ipilimumab. General observations from the study: Alongside interferon-beta, early blood T cell clone dynamics were reportedly the best predictor of response. Expansion in blood of tumor-derived TCR clones was seen after radiotherapy plus ipilimumab.

Using immunoSEQ multiplex PCR, the repertoire was profiled, and TCRdb retains in-frame clones only, with some absent. The repertoire holds under 55,000 clones, with approximately 78% as singletons. This sequence originates from a human donor with non-small cell lung cancer who had stable disease on radiotherapy plus ipilimumab. Sequences were derived from peripheral blood, sampled from a patient treated with radiotherapy plus ipilimumab.

CDR3 sequence reads: CASSLAWQGNQPQHF. CDR3 bases: TGTGCCAGCAGCTTAGCATGGCAGGGCAATCAGCCCCAGCATTTT. The rearrangement links TRBV7-9 to TRBJ1-5; D unresolved. The CDR3 is made up of 15 amino acids. Germline V gene lookup returns CDR1 SEHNR and CDR2 FQNEAQ (reference sequence). The V end lost 0 bases, the J end lost 2 bases, and 8 bases lay between the germline ends.